This entry lists 18 T cell receptor beta chains sequenced from one sample in a study of shared clonotypes between healthy human individuals. Clones were sequenced by immunoSEQ multiplex PCR, and TCRdb holds only the in-frame ones, with some missing. The repertoire holds around 550,000 clones, with 90% to 96% as singletons. The sequencing sample was made of naive CD4+ T cells sorted from blood. Specified subset: CD45RA+ positively selected. The receptor source for this set is a woman in her twenties or thirties in good health.

V and J are TRBV28 and TRBJ1-5, with D unresolved. This CDR3 contains 13 residues. V shed 2 bases and J shed 6 bases, with 8 bases lying between them. CDR1 and CDR2 from the germline V gene are MDHEN and SYDVKM. As DNA, the CDR3 is TGTGCCAGCAGTTTACGAGGGTTTCAGCCCCAGCATTTT. As protein: CASSLRGFQPQHF.

The chain has TRBV27 and TRBJ1-4; no reliable D call. The CDR3 has 16 amino acids. V was pared by 4 bases and J by 5 bases, with 17 bases between. Germline V gene data show CDR1 as MNHEY and CDR2 as SMNVEV (reference sequence). This chain's CDR3 is CASSSTRHLPNEKLFF. In DNA form, the CDR3 reads TGTGCCAGCAGTTCAACCCGCCACCTACCGAATGAAAAACTGTTTTTT.

CDR3: CASSPREPNYGYTF. CDR3 sequence (DNA): TGTGCCAGCAGCCCTCGGGAGCCAAACTATGGCTACACCTTC. V is TRBV9 and J is TRBJ1-2; D unclear. V lost 4 bases, J lost 2 bases, and 12 bases lay in between. In germline, CDR1 is SGDLS, CDR2 YYNGEE. This CDR3 has 14 residues. Based on the CDR3 plus reference TRBV9 and TRBJ1-2, the full variable domain is DSGVTQTPKHLITATGQRVTLRCSPRSGDLSVYWYQQSLDQGLQFLIQYYNGEERAKGNILERFSAQQFPDLHSELNLSSLELGDSALYFCASSPREPNYGYTFGSGTRLTVV.

J is TRBJ2-6 and V is TRBV4-1; D gene ambiguous. The germline V gene encodes CDR1 MGHRA and CDR2 YSYEKL. The length of the CDR3 is 19 residues. The V gene lost 3 bases and the J gene lost 0 bases, with 18 bases spanning the gap. CDR3 bases: TGCGCCAGCAGCCACCGGGCGTTGTTGTCGAGCTCTGGGGCCAACGTCCTGACTTTC. Translated, it gives CASSHRALLSSSGANVLTF.

The J gene is TRBJ2-1, the V gene TRBV27; tentative D call: TRBD1 (6 bases). This CDR3 has 14 residues. Trimming pared 4 bases from V and 4 bases from J, leaving 11 bases between. CDR1 is MNHEY and CDR2 is SMNVEV in the germline V gene (reference sequence). In DNA form, the CDR3 reads TGTGCCAGCAGTTCGGGACAACAATACAATGAGCAGTTCTTC. Protein: CASSSGQQYNEQFF.

V and J are TRBV27 and TRBJ2-1; TRBD2 matches at 12 bases. The CDR3 sequence is 15 residues long. The germline V gene has CDR1 MNHEY and CDR2 SMNVEV (reference sequence). The ends lost 5 bases at V and 4 bases at J; junction bases unmatched: 3. CDR3 loop: CASSKTSGRYNEQFF. In nucleotides, the CDR3 is TGTGCCAGCAGTAAAACTAGCGGGAGGTACAATGAGCAGTTCTTC.

This clone was counted a single time. This chain links TRBV4-1 with TRBJ2-3; possible D gene TRBD2, 6 bases. This CDR3 is 15 amino acids long. V lost 8 bases and J lost 4, with 19 bases in between. The germline V gene encodes CDR1 MGHRA and CDR2 YSYEKL. CDR3 coding DNA: TGCGCCAGCCTCGATGTGCGGGGAAGGGCAGATACGCAGTATTTT. Residues: CASLDVRGRADTQYF.

This chain links TRBV19 with TRBJ2-1, with D maybe TRBD2 (6 bases). Trimming took off 3 bases at V and 8 bases at J, with 23 bases between the two ends. CDR1 is LNHDA and CDR2 is SQIVND in the germline V gene (reference sequence). The CDR3 length is 17 residues. CDR3 amino acids: CASSMTASAPVIYEQFF. The CDR3 DNA is TGTGCCAGTAGTATGACGGCTAGCGCCCCCGTGATCTATGAGCAGTTCTTC.

This chain connects TRBV6-6 to TRBJ1-4; TRBD1 matches 8 bases. The germline V gene has CDR1 MNHNY and CDR2 SVGAGI (reference sequence). This CDR3 contains 16 residues. The V segment lost 6 bases and the J segment 0 bases; nucleotides outside the gene matches: 6. The CDR3 bases are TGTGCCAGCAGACAGGGGGTGGCCTCAACTAATGAAAAACTGTTTTTT. Translating it yields CASRQGVASTNEKLFF.

V usage is TRBV18 and J usage is TRBJ2-5, with D maybe TRBD1 (6 bases). Trimming removed 3 bases from V and 5 bases from J, with 16 bases in between. From germline, CDR1 is KGHSH and CDR2 LQKENI. The CDR3 is 15 amino acids. The CDR3 spells CASSPAGTLTETQYF. The CDR3 DNA reads TGTGCCAGCTCACCTGCCGGGACATTAACGGAGACCCAGTACTTC.

V gene TRBV18 combines with J gene TRBJ1-1; the match to TRBD1 covers 8 bases. V lost 4 bases, J lost 0 bases, and 7 bases stayed unmatched. There are 16 residues in the CDR3. Germline CDR1 KGHSH, CDR2 LQKENI. CDR3 in amino acids: CASSRAGDRMNTEAFF. In DNA form, the CDR3 reads TGTGCCAGCTCACGAGCAGGGGACAGGATGAACACTGAAGCTTTCTTT.

The V call is TRBV27, the J call TRBJ1-6; D call uncertain. V lost 3 bases and J lost 6, with 3 bases in between. Germline V gene data show CDR1 as MNHEY and CDR2 as SMNVEV (reference sequence). This CDR3 contains 12 residues. CDR3 in amino acids: CASSLANSPLHF. The CDR3 nucleotides read TGTGCCAGCAGTTTGGCTAATTCACCCCTCCACTTT.

The gene calls are TRBV30 and TRBJ1-1, with D unclear. The V gene's germline CDR1 is GTSNPN and CDR2 SVGIG (reference sequence). The CDR3 is 12 residues long. Between the trimmed V and J ends, which lost 0 bases and 1 base, there was a span of 3 bases. CDR3 bases: TGTGCCTGGAGTGTCGGGAACACTGAAGCTTTCTTT. It yields the protein CAWSVGNTEAFF.

The rearrangement links TRBV10-1 to TRBJ1-2; D remains ambiguous. Germline values: CDR1 WNHNN, CDR2 SYGVQD (reference sequence). This CDR3 is built from 13 residues. Between the trimmed V and J ends, which lost 2 bases and 8 bases, there was a span of 12 bases. CDR3 amino acids: CASSETWGGGYTF. DNA for the CDR3: TGCGCCAGCAGTGAGACTTGGGGTGGCGGCTACACCTTC.

The chain couples TRBV4-1 to TRBJ1-1; TRBD1 matches 7 bases. Germline CDR1 is MGHRA and CDR2 is YSYEKL. The CDR3 runs to 15 residues. Germline trimming cut 8 bases from V and 4 bases from J; bases unmatched to any gene: 13. CDR3 residues: CASLKTDREGTEAFF. The CDR3 nucleotides read TGCGCCAGCCTCAAGACAGACAGGGAAGGCACTGAAGCTTTCTTT.

The V call is TRBV4-1, the J call TRBJ2-7; D is unclear. The CDR3 spans 15 residues. The germline V gene has CDR1 MGHRA and CDR2 YSYEKL. The V and J ends lost 4 bases and 0 bases respectively, with 13 bases between them. CDR3 nucleotide sequence: TGCGCCAGCAGCCCGTCCGGGCTCCTCTCCTACGAGCAGTACTTC. This codes for CASSPSGLLSYEQYF.

The rearrangement uses TRBV11-3 and TRBJ2-7; 7 positions agree with TRBD1. V was clipped by 6 bases and J by 4 bases; unmatched bases: 6. CDR1 is SGHNT, CDR2 YENEEA, per germline. The CDR3 runs to 13 residues. In DNA, the CDR3 is TGTGCCAGCAGGTCCGGGACAGCGTACGAGCAGTACTTC. Protein product: CASRSGTAYEQYF.

The V and J genes are TRBV14 and TRBJ1-1, with 8 bases matching TRBD1. Trimming took 1 base from V and 4 from J; bases not matched to a gene: 5. Germline CDR1 SGHDN, CDR2 FVKESK. The CDR3 sequence is 15 residues long. The CDR3 loop reads CASSQAGGLGTEAFF. CDR3 DNA sequence: TGTGCCAGCAGCCAAGCAGGGGGCCTGGGCACTGAAGCTTTCTTT.